Below are 10 T cell receptor beta chains sequenced from a single sample in a study of Ad26.COV2.S vaccination and SARS-CoV-2 variants. Treatment meaning: about 20 received Ad26.COV2.S at low or high dose, single or two shots; about 5 received placebo; per-sample allocation not given. Day 63 following the first vaccine or placebo injection was when the samples were taken. Sequenced by immunoSEQ multiplex PCR; TCRdb stores in-frame clones only, minus some. The data show over 400,000 clones, nearly 90% seen once. The sequencing here drew on peripheral blood, taken in a trial of Ad26.COV2.S vaccine versus placebo. These receptors all stem from a person between 18 and 60 years old who received the Ad26.COV2.S COVID-19 vaccine or a placebo.

Here the CDR3 DNA reads TGTGCCAGCAGTTACTCGTGGGACAGGAGGAATGAGCAGTTCTTC. This sequence encodes CASSYSWDRRNEQFF. The rearrangement links TRBV6-5 to TRBJ2-1, with 8 positions matching TRBD1. Germline CDR1 MNHEY, CDR2 SVGAGI. The J segment lost 7 bases and the V segment lost 0 bases, leaving 5 bases of the junction unmatched. CDR3 length: 15 residues.

This sequence joins TRBV14 and TRBJ2-5; a weak D match, TRBD1 (6 bases). This CDR3 comprises 13 residues. Germline CDR1 and CDR2: SGHDN and FVKESK. V dropped 1 base and J dropped 7 bases, with 10 bases sitting between them. CDR3 sequence: CASSQVIQGTQYF. The CDR3 DNA reads as TGTGCCAGCAGCCAAGTAATACAGGGGACCCAGTACTTC.

The chain carries TRBV27 and TRBJ2-1; a possible D gene is TRBD1 (5 bases). Germline CDR1 and CDR2: MNHEY and SMNVEV (reference sequence). The CDR3 extends over 13 amino acids. V lost 3 bases to trimming and J lost 5 bases, with 8 bases between them. CDR3 amino acids: CASSLGLDNEQFF. In nucleotides, the CDR3 is TGTGCCAGCAGTTTGGGGCTTGACAATGAGCAGTTCTTC.

V usage is TRBV4-2 and J usage is TRBJ2-3; TRBD2 matches at 12 bases. Looked up from germline, CDR1 is LGHNA and CDR2 is YNFKEQ. With 4 bases clipped from V and 0 bases from J, the junction kept 8 bases outside the gene matches. The CDR3 consists of 18 residues. Here the CDR3 DNA reads TGTGCCAGCAGCCGCCAGACTAGCGGGGGAGCTAGCACAGATACGCAGTATTTT. Encoded protein: CASSRQTSGGASTDTQYF.

J is TRBJ2-3 and V is TRBV29-1; TRBD1 agrees at 9 bases. The CDR3 is made up of 14 amino acids. The germline V gene has CDR1 SQVTM and CDR2 ANQGSEA. V lost 4 bases and J lost 4; bases outside the gene matches: 6. The CDR3 protein is CSVVRGQGADTQYF. In DNA form, the CDR3 reads TGCAGCGTTGTCCGGGGACAGGGTGCAGATACGCAGTATTTT.

The chain is built from TRBV4-1 and TRBJ2-4, with TRBD2 as a possible D gene (6 bases). This CDR3 is 18 amino acids long. The germline CDR1 and CDR2 sequences are MGHRA and YSYEKL. The germline V and J ends were trimmed by 1 base and 2 bases, with 18 bases remaining between them. DNA for the CDR3: TGCGCCAGCAGCCAAGGACGCCCGGGACTTGTTTCCAAAAACATTCAGTACTTC. It codes for CASSQGRPGLVSKNIQYF.

The chain joins TRBV6-5 to TRBJ2-1, with 7 nucleotides matching TRBD2. CDR1 is MNHEY and CDR2 is SVGAGI in the germline V gene. V trimming: 5 bases; J trimming: 5 bases; junction bases outside the gene matches: 6. The CDR3 sequence is 14 residues long. CDR3 nucleotides: TGTGCCAGCAGTCGGGGGGAGACGGACAATGAGCAGTTCTTC. Residues: CASSRGETDNEQFF.

The chain recombines TRBV9 with TRBJ1-2, with D unresolved. The ends were cut back, 3 bases at V and 5 bases at J, with 8 bases in the middle. The CDR3 totals 12 residues. Per the germline V gene, CDR1 is SGDLS and CDR2 is YYNGEE. CDR3 sequence reads: CASSDRAYGYTF. CDR3 nucleotide sequence: TGTGCCAGCAGCGACAGAGCATATGGCTACACCTTC.

This clone came up once. The chain has TRBV7-9 and TRBJ1-6; no clear D gene. This CDR3 contains 15 residues. Germline V CDR1 and CDR2: SEHNR, FQNEAQ (reference sequence). The germline V and J ends were trimmed by 10 bases and 4 bases, with 17 bases remaining between them. CDR3 region: CATNGKMGYNSPLHF. For the CDR3, the DNA is TGTGCCACAAATGGGAAGATGGGATATAATTCACCCCTCCACTTT.

The chain employs TRBV14 and TRBJ1-1; weak D call: TRBD1 (5 bases). Per the germline V gene, CDR1 is SGHDN and CDR2 is FVKESK. Trimming stripped 4 bases from V and 5 bases from J, with 11 bases between. This CDR3 region has 13 residues. The CDR3 DNA reads as TGTGCCAGCAGCCGGACTCGGGGGACTGAAGCTTTCTTT. This encodes CASSRTRGTEAFF.